The T cell receptor (beta chain) described here comes from a study of T-cell memory formation after mild COVID-19. Study at large: Across donors, TCR clusters were largely donor specific.

Sample barcodes and UMIs were carried by the TCR alpha and TCR beta cDNA libraries that 5'RACE generated with constant-segment primers. TCRdb re-called the 5' RACE reads with MiXCR, one entry per CDR3 protein. The data show approximately 560,000 distinct CDR3 sequences, around a sixth seen once. Study-wide points: Clones that contracted from day 15 to 85 were balanced CD4/CD8, while later expanders leaned CD4+.

The V gene's germline CDR1 is MNHEY and CDR2 SVGAGI. Unmatched junction bases numbered 15, after V lost 7 bases and J lost 8 bases. This CDR3 has 15 amino acids. A word on this clonotype: Its antigen is not known.

The J gene is TRBJ2-3, the V gene TRBV6-5, with 7 bases that match TRBD2. Source material: PBMCs or a T cell subset sorted from them (not recorded which). The TCR comes from an adult woman who had mild COVID-19 (a few samples of this study predate the infection). Cell type and time point are not known. This CDR3 is CASNSPGGSTPTQYF. For the CDR3, the DNA is TGTGCCAGCAACTCGCCCGGGGGGTCCACTCCTACGCAGTATTTT.